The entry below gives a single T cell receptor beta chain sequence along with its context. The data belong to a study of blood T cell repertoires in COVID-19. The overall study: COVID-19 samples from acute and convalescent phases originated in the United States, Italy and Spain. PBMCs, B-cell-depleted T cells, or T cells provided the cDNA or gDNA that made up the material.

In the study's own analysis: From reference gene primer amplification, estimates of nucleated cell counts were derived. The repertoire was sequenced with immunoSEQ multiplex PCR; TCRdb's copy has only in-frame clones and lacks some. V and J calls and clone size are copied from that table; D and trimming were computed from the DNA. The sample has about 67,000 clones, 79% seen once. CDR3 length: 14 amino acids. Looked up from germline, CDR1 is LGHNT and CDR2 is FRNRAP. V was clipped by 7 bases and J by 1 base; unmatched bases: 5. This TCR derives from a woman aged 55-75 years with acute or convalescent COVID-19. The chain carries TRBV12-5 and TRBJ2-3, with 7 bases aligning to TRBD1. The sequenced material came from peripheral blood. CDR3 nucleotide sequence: TGTGCTAGTGCCAGGGGGATGGGCACAGATACGCAGTATTTT. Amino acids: CASARGMGTDTQYF.